This T cell receptor beta chain was identified in a study of T cells in Graves' hyperthyroidism and ophthalmopathy. At the level of the study: Initial diagnosis, before any treatment, was when peripheral blood was collected. Notes on the study in general: The blood repertoire included most of the expanded thyroid clonotypes above 0.001.

Germline CDR1 and CDR2: MNHNS and SASEGT. Trimming took 5 bases from V and 3 from J; bases not matched to a gene: 6. CDR3 size: 15 residues. This clonotype came up many times. Its antigen is currently unknown. Uncontrolled infections, other autoimmune diseases, pregnancy or lactation led to exclusion of patients. Thyroid ultrasound and orbital computed tomography, with clinical symptoms and serum thyroxine and TRAb, informed diagnoses. RNA transcripts gave rise to amplified TCR beta CDR3 regions. RT-PCR in the first round (using the HTBI primer set) targeted the TCR CDR3. Each CDR3 protein is one row after TCRdb ran MiXCR on the multiplex PCR reads. The profile shows some 320,000 distinct CDR3 sequences, roughly 13% of them singletons.

This clonotype originated in a woman in her thirties or forties with Graves' ophthalmopathy. The chain carries TRBV6-1 and TRBJ2-7; 11 bases fit TRBD1. The sample consisted of blood. The CDR3 DNA reads as TGTGCCAGCAGTCTCGGGGGGACAGGGGGCTACGAGCAGTACTTC. Amino acids: CASSLGGTGGYEQYF.